This T cell receptor beta chain is drawn from a study of blood T cell repertoires in COVID-19. Profiling relied on immunoSEQ multiplex PCR, and the TCRdb table lists in-frame clones only, not all of them. The table shows some 350,000 clones, with over 75% occurring only once. Germline V gene data show CDR1 as LNHDA and CDR2 as SQIVND (reference sequence). The CDR3 contains 13 residues. V lost 1 base and J 6 bases, leaving 6 bases between the germline ends. The J gene is TRBJ2-2, the V gene TRBV19, with D hard to call. Sequencing was done on a sample of PBMCs or T cells enriched from blood (not recorded which). The receptor was isolated from a man aged 30-40 years who had recovered from COVID-19. Here the CDR3 reads CASSIGLPGELFF. The CDR3 DNA reads as TGTGCCAGTAGTATAGGTCTACCCGGGGAGCTGTTTTTT.